This TCR beta chain is drawn from a study of T cell responses to AZD1222 COVID-19 vaccine. Findings of the study overall: Spike-wide vaccine-associated CD4 TCRs dominated at 160-218 and 743-854.

Germline CDR1 reads MDHEN; CDR2 reads SYDVKM. V gave up 10 bases and J gave up 0 bases, with 13 bases separating them. CDR3 length equals 14 residues. Assay: immunoSEQ multiplex PCR; the TCRdb copy retains only in-frame clones and omits some. The table lists about 190,000 clones, approximately 92% of them singletons. Regarding this clone: Antigen unknown.

The specimen was peripheral blood, collected on day 0 of AZD1222 vaccination. The TCR sequence derives from an adult in good health. The genes are TRBV28 and TRBJ1-5, with a possible D match to TRBD1 (5 bases). CDR3 sequence: CATMGDYSNQPQHF. As DNA, the CDR3 is TGTGCCACCATGGGGGATTATAGCAATCAGCCCCAGCATTTT.